A selection of T cell receptor beta chains follows, all from one sample in a study of blood T cell repertoires in COVID-19. This table comes from immunoSEQ multiplex PCR, and its TCRdb copy is limited to in-frame clones, with some not included. The sample lists over 250,000 clones; roughly nine tenths were seen once. The sample taken for sequencing was PBMCs or T cells enriched from blood (not recorded which). All receptors derive from a woman between 18 and 29 years old who had recovered from COVID-19. The CDR3 runs from the conserved cysteine through the conserved F or W. Fields, in order: V gene, J gene, D gene, clone size, CDR3 DNA, CDR3 protein. D genes are given only for firm matches. Not all rows give a size; the values are once, few, many and, for expanded clones, a class.

V gene: TRBV6-6
J gene: TRBJ2-5
D gene: TRBD2
clone size: -
CDR3 DNA: TGTGCCAGCAGTTACTCGGCGGGGGGGAACCAAGAGACCCAGTACTTC
CDR3 protein: CASSYSAGGNQETQYF

V gene: TRBV5-1
J gene: TRBJ1-2
D gene: TRBD1
clone size: -
CDR3 DNA: TGCGCCAGCAGCCCGGACAGGGTTGACTACACCTTC
CDR3 protein: CASSPDRVDYTF

V gene: TRBV14
J gene: TRBJ1-6
D gene: -
clone size: -
CDR3 DNA: TGTGCCAGCAGCCAAGTGGGGGCGGTTTCACCCCTCCACTTT
CDR3 protein: CASSQVGAVSPLHF

V gene: TRBV27
J gene: TRBJ2-1
D gene: TRBD2
clone size: -
CDR3 DNA: TGTGCCAGCAGTTATCAGCGGGGGAGCACCTACAATGAGCAGTTCTTC
CDR3 protein: CASSYQRGSTYNEQFF

V gene: TRBV5-1
J gene: TRBJ2-3
D gene: TRBD2
clone size: -
CDR3 DNA: TGCGCCAGCAGCTTTATAGCGGGGGGGAGCACAGATACGCAGTATTTT
CDR3 protein: CASSFIAGGSTDTQYF

V gene: TRBV18
J gene: TRBJ2-1
D gene: -
clone size: -
CDR3 DNA: TGTGCCAGCTCACAAGAGGCCCGCGATGAGCAGTTCTTC
CDR3 protein: CASSQEARDEQFF

V gene: TRBV9
J gene: TRBJ1-2
D gene: -
clone size: -
CDR3 DNA: TGTGCCAGCAGCCCTACCGCAGGGAAGGGCTACACCTTC
CDR3 protein: CASSPTAGKGYTF

V gene: TRBV2
J gene: TRBJ2-7
D gene: TRBD1
clone size: -
CDR3 DNA: TGTGCCAGCAGGGTCCCGGGACAGGGGGTCTCCTACGAGCAGTACTTC
CDR3 protein: CASRVPGQGVSYEQYF

V gene: TRBV7-2
J gene: TRBJ1-3
D gene: -
clone size: -
CDR3 DNA: TGTGCCAGCAGGACAAGCAACACCATATATTTT
CDR3 protein: CASRTSNTIYF

V gene: TRBV2
J gene: TRBJ1-1
D gene: -
clone size: -
CDR3 DNA: TGTGCCAGCAGTGAAAGGACCGGGGGGCTAATAGAAGCTTTCTTT
CDR3 protein: CASSERTGGLIEAFF

V gene: TRBV28
J gene: TRBJ2-1
D gene: -
clone size: -
CDR3 DNA: TGTGCCAGCAGTTTCTCGGAGTACAATGAGCAGTTCTTC
CDR3 protein: CASSFSEYNEQFF

V gene: TRBV11-3
J gene: TRBJ1-1
D gene: -
clone size: -
CDR3 DNA: TGTGCCAGCAGCTTACGAGGGGAGGTAGGAGCTTTCTTT
CDR3 protein: CASSLRGEVGAFF

V gene: TRBV19
J gene: TRBJ1-5
D gene: -
clone size: -
CDR3 DNA: TGTGCCAGTAGGGGACATCTCGATCAGCCCCAGCATTTT
CDR3 protein: CASRGHLDQPQHF

V gene: TRBV27
J gene: TRBJ1-1
D gene: -
clone size: -
CDR3 DNA: TGTGCCAGCAGAGCCAGGGGCGACACTGAAGCTTTCTTT
CDR3 protein: CASRARGDTEAFF

V gene: TRBV2
J gene: TRBJ1-1
D gene: TRBD1
clone size: -
CDR3 DNA: TGTGCCAGCAGTGCACCGGGACAGGGATCGAACACTGAAGCTTTCTTT
CDR3 protein: CASSAPGQGSNTEAFF

V gene: TRBV18
J gene: TRBJ1-4
D gene: -
clone size: -
CDR3 DNA: TGTGCCAGCTCAGACCCAGGGGTTCGTGAAAAACTGTTTTTT
CDR3 protein: CASSDPGVREKLFF

V gene: TRBV6-1
J gene: TRBJ2-4
D gene: -
clone size: -
CDR3 DNA: TGTGCCAGCAGTGAACAGGGCTCTGCCAAAAACATTCAGTACTTC
CDR3 protein: CASSEQGSAKNIQYF

V gene: TRBV13
J gene: TRBJ2-1
D gene: -
clone size: -
CDR3 DNA: TGTGCCAGCAGCCGGAAGGGGGTCACCTCCTACAATGAGCAGTTCTTC
CDR3 protein: CASSRKGVTSYNEQFF

V gene: TRBV19
J gene: TRBJ1-5
D gene: -
clone size: -
CDR3 DNA: TGTGCCAGTACCCCGGGACACTATAGCAATCAGCCCCAGCATTTT
CDR3 protein: CASTPGHYSNQPQHF

V gene: TRBV5-1
J gene: TRBJ1-2
D gene: -
clone size: -
CDR3 DNA: TGCGCCAGCAGACTGGAGATGAACTATGGCTACACCTTC
CDR3 protein: CASRLEMNYGYTF

V gene: TRBV18
J gene: TRBJ2-7
D gene: -
clone size: -
CDR3 DNA: TGTGCCAGCTCACCGATGGCGGGGAACCACGAGCAGTACTTC
CDR3 protein: CASSPMAGNHEQYF

V gene: TRBV5-4
J gene: TRBJ1-1
D gene: -
clone size: -
CDR3 DNA: TGTGCCAGCAGCCTTCAAAACAGGGTAGGCGCTGAAGCTTTCTTT
CDR3 protein: CASSLQNRVGAEAFF

V gene: TRBV28
J gene: TRBJ1-2
D gene: TRBD1
clone size: -
CDR3 DNA: TGTGCCAGCAGTCCCCCGGGACAGAACTATGGCTACACCTTC
CDR3 protein: CASSPPGQNYGYTF

V gene: TRBV11-2
J gene: TRBJ2-7
D gene: TRBD2
clone size: -
CDR3 DNA: TGTGCCAGCAGCTTAGAGGGAGGGCAGTACGAGCAGTACTTC
CDR3 protein: CASSLEGGQYEQYF

V gene: TRBV6-1
J gene: TRBJ2-1
D gene: -
clone size: -
CDR3 DNA: TGTGCCAGCAGTGAACGAGGGATCTCCTACAATGAGCAGTTCTTC
CDR3 protein: CASSERGISYNEQFF

V gene: TRBV19
J gene: TRBJ2-1
D gene: TRBD2
clone size: -
CDR3 DNA: TGTGCCAGTAGTATAGAAACGGCGGGGGGGCCATCCGACAATGAGCAGTTCTTC
CDR3 protein: CASSIETAGGPSDNEQFF

V gene: TRBV5-6
J gene: TRBJ1-2
D gene: -
clone size: -
CDR3 DNA: TGTGCCAGCAGTAGAGTCGGGGGTCGTGGCTATGGCTACACCTTC
CDR3 protein: CASSRVGGRGYGYTF

V gene: TRBV6-5
J gene: TRBJ1-2
D gene: -
clone size: -
CDR3 DNA: TGTGCCAGCAGTTACTCGAGCAGGGAAAGTGGCTACACCTTC
CDR3 protein: CASSYSSRESGYTF

V gene: TRBV5-4
J gene: TRBJ2-3
D gene: -
clone size: -
CDR3 DNA: TGTGCCAGCAGCTTGCACAGCGGGTCTCCAGATACGCAGTATTTT
CDR3 protein: CASSLHSGSPDTQYF

V gene: TRBV6-5
J gene: TRBJ2-7
D gene: -
clone size: -
CDR3 DNA: TGTGCCAGCACCTCCAGTAATCTCGAGCAGTACTTC
CDR3 protein: CASTSSNLEQYF

V gene: TRBV5-1
J gene: TRBJ1-6
D gene: -
clone size: -
CDR3 DNA: TGCGCCAGCAGCTTGGGGCCCCAGGGAGGGGAGAGTTCACCCCTCCACTTT
CDR3 protein: CASSLGPQGGESSPLHF

V gene: TRBV28
J gene: TRBJ1-2
D gene: TRBD1
clone size: -
CDR3 DNA: TGTGCCAGCAGTGCCTGGACAGGGAGGGCAACCGGCTACACCTTC
CDR3 protein: CASSAWTGRATGYTF

V gene: TRBV7-9
J gene: TRBJ2-1
D gene: -
clone size: -
CDR3 DNA: TGTGCCAGCAGCACTTTCTATGAGCAGTTCTTC
CDR3 protein: CASSTFYEQFF

V gene: TRBV5-6
J gene: TRBJ2-6
D gene: -
clone size: once
CDR3 DNA: TGTGCCAGCAGCTTGGGCGTTTCTGGGGCCAACGTCCTGACTTTC
CDR3 protein: CASSLGVSGANVLTF

V gene: TRBV12-3/TRBV12-4
J gene: TRBJ1-5
D gene: TRBD1
clone size: -
CDR3 DNA: TGTGCCAGCTCGGACAGGAATCAGCCCCAGCATTTT
CDR3 protein: CASSDRNQPQHF

V gene: TRBV28
J gene: TRBJ1-6
D gene: -
clone size: -
CDR3 DNA: TGTGCCAGCAGCCCCCCGCCGGGTAATTCACCCCTCCACTTT
CDR3 protein: CASSPPPGNSPLHF

V gene: TRBV6-5
J gene: TRBJ2-7
D gene: -
clone size: once
CDR3 DNA: TGTGCCAGCAGTTACCACCTGGTTGCGGGGGCCTCGAAGCAGTACTTC
CDR3 protein: CASSYHLVAGASKQYF

V gene: TRBV18
J gene: TRBJ1-2
D gene: -
clone size: -
CDR3 DNA: TGTGCCAGCTCACCACGCCCGCGTAACTATGGCTACACCTTC
CDR3 protein: CASSPRPRNYGYTF

V gene: TRBV21-1
J gene: TRBJ2-1
D gene: -
clone size: -
CDR3 DNA: TGTGCCAGCAGCCTCTCGACTAGCTCCAGCTCCTACAATGAGCAGTTCTTC
CDR3 protein: CASSLSTSSSSYNEQFF

V gene: TRBV20-1
J gene: TRBJ2-7
D gene: -
clone size: once
CDR3 DNA: TGCAGTGCTAGTACACACTACGAGCAGTACTTC
CDR3 protein: CSASTHYEQYF

V gene: TRBV13
J gene: TRBJ2-7
D gene: TRBD2
clone size: -
CDR3 DNA: TGTGCCAGCGGGCGAGCGGGGGGGCCCCTATACGAGCAGTACTTC
CDR3 protein: CASGRAGGPLYEQYF

V gene: TRBV6-5
J gene: TRBJ2-1
D gene: -
clone size: -
CDR3 DNA: TGTGCCAGCAGCAGAGACTCGTTCCCCAATGAGCAGTTCTTC
CDR3 protein: CASSRDSFPNEQFF

V gene: TRBV10-2
J gene: TRBJ2-1
D gene: TRBD1
clone size: -
CDR3 DNA: TGCGCCAGCAGCCGAAGACAGGGCTACAATGAGCAGTTCTTC
CDR3 protein: CASSRRQGYNEQFF

V gene: TRBV5-6
J gene: TRBJ2-2
D gene: TRBD1
clone size: once
CDR3 DNA: TGTGCCAGCAGTCATCCCGGGACAGCGAACACCGGGGAGCTGTTTTTT
CDR3 protein: CASSHPGTANTGELFF

V gene: TRBV14
J gene: TRBJ2-7
D gene: TRBD1
clone size: -
CDR3 DNA: TGTGCCAGCAGCCAAGATCTGGGGACAGGGGACTACGAGCAGTACTTC
CDR3 protein: CASSQDLGTGDYEQYF

V gene: TRBV5-5
J gene: TRBJ1-6
D gene: -
clone size: few
CDR3 DNA: TGTGCCAGCAGCTTAGGGCGGGCCCCGGGGGATTCACCCCTCCACTTT
CDR3 protein: CASSLGRAPGDSPLHF

V gene: TRBV12-3/TRBV12-4
J gene: TRBJ1-1
D gene: TRBD1
clone size: -
CDR3 DNA: TGTGCCAGCAGTCCAGGGGGAACTGAAGCTTTCTTT
CDR3 protein: CASSPGGTEAFF

V gene: TRBV13
J gene: TRBJ2-7
D gene: -
clone size: -
CDR3 DNA: TGTGCCAGCAGTTTACAGGGTAACTCCTACGAGCAGTACTTC
CDR3 protein: CASSLQGNSYEQYF

V gene: TRBV11-1
J gene: TRBJ2-2
D gene: TRBD2
clone size: -
CDR3 DNA: TGTGCCAGCGGAGGACTAGCGGGGGGGATCGGGGAGCTGTTTTTT
CDR3 protein: CASGGLAGGIGELFF

V gene: TRBV6-5
J gene: TRBJ1-5
D gene: -
clone size: -
CDR3 DNA: TGTGCCACGGGACAAAACTTAAATAGCAATCAGCCCCAGCATTTT
CDR3 protein: CATGQNLNSNQPQHF

V gene: TRBV19
J gene: TRBJ1-5
D gene: -
clone size: -
CDR3 DNA: TGTGCCAGCACGTGGGGGCGGGATCAGCCCCAGCATTTT
CDR3 protein: CASTWGRDQPQHF

V gene: TRBV5-1
J gene: TRBJ1-6
D gene: -
clone size: -
CDR3 DNA: TGCGCCAGCAGCTTGGGGCAGGCGGGAAATTCACCCCTCCACTTT
CDR3 protein: CASSLGQAGNSPLHF

V gene: TRBV28
J gene: TRBJ1-1
D gene: -
clone size: many
CDR3 DNA: TGTGCCAGCAGTTATCCTGGGGGGAGAGAAGCTTTCTTT
CDR3 protein: CASSYPGGREAFF

V gene: TRBV5-1
J gene: TRBJ1-2
D gene: -
clone size: once
CDR3 DNA: TGCGCCAGCAGCTTAATGGCCGAGGGAGGGGTAATCACCTTC
CDR3 protein: CASSLMAEGGVITF

V gene: TRBV9
J gene: TRBJ2-1
D gene: -
clone size: -
CDR3 DNA: TGTGCCAGCAGCCCCGGACTCACCGTCGGGAATGAGCAGTTCTTC
CDR3 protein: CASSPGLTVGNEQFF